The 23 T cell receptor beta chains below were found in one sample sequenced in a study of graft-versus-host responses after intestinal transplantation. Clones were read by immunoSEQ multiplex PCR, and TCRdb kept only the in-frame ones, dropping some. Among around 99,000 clones, around 90% were seen once, and the ten largest hold around 0.7%. These receptors are not linked to any known antigen. Sample: unstimulated CD4+ T cells sorted from spleen or lymph node cells, taken before transplant. Receptors originate from a human donor who was the organ donor for an intestinal transplant.

V is TRBV2 and J is TRBJ2-3; TRBD1 matches at 10 bases. CDR3 length equals 14 residues. The trim removed 6 bases at V and 10 bases at J, leaving 10 bases unmatched. The germline V gene has CDR1 SNHLY and CDR2 FYNNEI. Here the CDR3 reads CASSFGTGVDSQYF. The CDR3 region has the DNA TGTGCCAGCAGCTTCGGGACAGGGGTTGATTCGCAGTATTTT.

The CDR3 DNA follows: TGTGCCAGTAGATTATCGTACCAAAACATTCAGTACTTC. This translates into CASRLSYQNIQYF. The chain employs TRBV19 and TRBJ2-4; D not certain. This CDR3 contains 13 residues. Germline-derived CDR1 and CDR2 are LNHDA and SQIVND (reference sequence). The V gene lost 6 bases and the J gene lost 5 bases, with 11 bases spanning the gap.

This chain links TRBV6-4 with TRBJ1-2, with a possible D match to TRBD1 (5 bases). Per the germline V gene, CDR1 is MRHNA and CDR2 is SNTAGT. Trimming removed 4 bases at V and 4 bases at J, with 16 bases between. The CDR3 totals 15 residues. The CDR3 nucleotides are TGTGCCAGCAGTGTTCTTGCGGGGGTTGCCTATGGCTACACCTTC. It codes for CASSVLAGVAYGYTF.

The chain employs TRBV7-6 and TRBJ2-2; possible D gene TRBD2, 5 bases. Deletions cut 5 bases from V and 2 bases from J, with 12 bases between. Germline values: CDR1 SGHVS, CDR2 FNYEAQ. The CDR3 extends over 15 amino acids. CDR3 sequence: CASSPRGSNTGELFF. The CDR3 DNA sequence: TGTGCCAGCAGCCCTCGCGGGTCTAACACCGGGGAGCTGTTTTTT.

The V and J genes are TRBV5-4 and TRBJ1-1, with D unresolved. Trimming took 0 bases from V and 0 from J, leaving 3 bases between them. The CDR3 is made up of 13 amino acids. CDR1 and CDR2 (germline): SGHNT, YYREEE (reference sequence). The CDR3 DNA is TGTGCCAGCAGCTTGGCACTGAACACTGAAGCTTTCTTT. Amino acid sequence: CASSLALNTEAFF. Using reference TRBV5-4 and TRBJ1-1 for the parts outside the CDR3, the full variable domain is ETGVTQSPTHLIKTRGQQVTLRCSSQSGHNTVSWYQQALGQGPQFIFQYYREEENGRGNFPPRFSGLQFPNYSSELNVNALELDDSALYLCASSLALNTEAFFGQGTRLTVV.

In its sample, this clone was seen once. CDR3 region: CASRGQPLFSYEQYF. The CDR3 nucleotides read TGTGCCAGCAGGGGACAGCCCTTATTTAGCTACGAGCAGTACTTC. V usage is TRBV6-5 and J usage is TRBJ2-7, with 7 bases identical to TRBD1. The V gene's germline CDR1 is MNHEY and CDR2 SVGAGI. V trimming: 6 bases; J trimming: 3 bases; junction bases outside the gene matches: 11. CDR3 length equals 15 residues.

The rearrangement uses TRBV5-1 and TRBJ1-4, with D possibly matching TRBD1 (6 bases). The CDR3 is 16 residues long. V was trimmed by 2 bases and J by 0 bases, leaving 11 bases between them. Germline V gene sequence: CDR1 SGHRS, CDR2 YFSETQ. CDR3 in DNA: TGCGCCAGCAGCTTCGGGACACGGGCAACTAATGAAAAACTGTTTTTT. It specifies CASSFGTRATNEKLFF.

This chain connects TRBV7-2 to TRBJ2-7; a possible D gene is TRBD2 (6 bases). The ends were cut back, 4 bases at V and 5 bases at J, with 21 bases in the middle. Germline assignment: CDR1 SGHTA and CDR2 FQGNSA. This CDR3 spans 16 amino acids. The CDR3 nucleotides are TGTGCCAGCAGCTACTGGGGAGGCCGCCTGATGGACGAGCAGTACTTC. Protein: CASSYWGGRLMDEQYF.

The rearrangement joins TRBV7-3 to TRBJ2-2, with D possibly being TRBD1 or TRBD2 (5 bases each). The germline CDR1 and CDR2 sequences are SGHTA and FQGTGA. The CDR3 is 13 amino acids. Trimming shortened V by 2 bases and J by 9 bases, and 10 bases separated the two germline ends. The chain's CDR3 is CASSLWGSRELFF. The CDR3 region has the DNA TGTGCCAGCAGCTTATGGGGGAGTCGGGAGCTGTTTTTT.

The chain has TRBV4-1 and TRBJ2-7; 7 bases line up with TRBD1. V was pared by 1 base and J by 1 base, with 7 bases of the junction left unmatched. CDR1 is MGHRA and CDR2 is YSYEKL in the germline V gene. This CDR3 region has 16 residues. The CDR3 region has the DNA TGCGCCAGCAGCCAAGGTGACAGGGCCAATTCCTACGAGCAGTACTTC. Its translation: CASSQGDRANSYEQYF.

CDR3 in DNA: TGCGCCAGCCGCACGGGACAGGGGGCGACTGGGGCCAACGTCCTGACTTTC. Translation gives CASRTGQGATGANVLTF. V and J are TRBV5-1 and TRBJ2-6; 12 bases map to TRBD1. The CDR3 is 17 residues long. The V and J ends lost 7 bases and 2 bases, in that order; junction bases with no gene match: 7. From germline, CDR1 is SGHRS and CDR2 YFSETQ.

The V call is TRBV5-6, the J call TRBJ2-1; perhaps TRBD1 as D (5 bases). V lost 0 bases and J 16 bases, leaving 17 bases between the germline ends. There are 13 residues in the CDR3. Germline V gene data show CDR1 as SGHDT and CDR2 as YYEEEE. CDR3 coding DNA: TGTGCCAGCAGCTTGGTCAGGGTCAGGGCCATTTTCTTC. This gives the protein CASSLVRVRAIFF.

This clone was found a few times. The rearrangement joins TRBV27 to TRBJ2-5, with a possible D match to TRBD1 (5 bases). CDR3 length: 14 amino acids. Looked up from germline, CDR1 is MNHEY and CDR2 is SMNVEV (reference sequence). Trimming removed 5 bases at V and 1 base at J, with 11 bases between. The CDR3 DNA follows: TGTGCCAGCAGTCCAGGGTGGCCCCAAGAGACCCAGTACTTC. It specifies CASSPGWPQETQYF.

V usage is TRBV4-1 and J usage is TRBJ1-5, with 7 positions matching TRBD1. Germline V CDR1 and CDR2: MGHRA, YSYEKL. CDR3 length: 16 amino acids. The V and J ends lost 2 bases and 6 bases, in that order; junction bases with no gene match: 10. This chain's CDR3 is CASSQQPTGATQPQHF. For the CDR3, the DNA is TGCGCCAGCAGCCAACAACCCACAGGGGCCACTCAGCCCCAGCATTTT.

This sequence joins TRBV6-5 and TRBJ1-1; unclear D gene. Germline CDR1 and CDR2: MNHEY and SVGAGI. The V end lost 0 bases, the J end lost 1 base, and 0 bases lay between the germline ends. The CDR3 spans 12 residues. The chain's CDR3 is CASSYSNTEAFF. The CDR3 DNA reads as TGTGCCAGCAGTTACTCGAACACTGAAGCTTTCTTT.

The chain carries TRBV6-1 and TRBJ1-2, with TRBD1 matching 8 bases. The germline CDR1 and CDR2 sequences are MNHNS and SASEGT. The CDR3 runs 12 residues. J lost 5 bases, V lost 11 bases, and 7 bases had no gene match. The CDR3 protein is CAGQGFRYGYTF. DNA for the CDR3: TGTGCCGGACAGGGATTTCGGTATGGCTACACCTTC.

This chain joins TRBV5-7 and TRBJ1-5; D may be TRBD1 (5 bases). TRBV5-7 falls under the ORF class, with uncertain function. This CDR3 has 14 amino acids. Trimming left V 0 bases short and J 9 bases short, with 13 bases between. The CDR3 nucleotides are TGTGCCAGCAGCTTGGAGGCAGGGTGGGGGCCCCAGCATTTT. This sequence encodes CASSLEAGWGPQHF.

The chain is built from TRBV4-1 and TRBJ1-5; unclear D gene. The CDR3 is made up of 15 amino acids. CDR1 and CDR2 from the germline V gene are MGHRA and YSYEKL. With 1 base removed from V and 2 bases from J, the gap between germline ends came to 9 bases. The chain's CDR3 is CASSQVAVGNQPQHF. The CDR3 bases are TGCGCCAGCAGCCAAGTAGCCGTGGGCAATCAGCCCCAGCATTTT.

The chain has TRBV7-2 and TRBJ2-4; D unclear. Trimming stripped 5 bases from V and 1 base from J, with 12 bases between. Germline V lookup: CDR1 SGHTA, CDR2 FQGNSA. The CDR3 contains 15 residues. The CDR3 is CASSPAVRAKNIQYF. DNA of the CDR3: TGTGCCAGCAGCCCGGCGGTAAGGGCCAAAAACATTCAGTACTTC.

The J gene is TRBJ1-1, the V gene TRBV5-4, with 8 bases matching TRBD1. The J segment lost 4 bases and the V segment lost 5 bases, leaving 4 bases of the junction unmatched. Germline V CDR1 and CDR2: SGHNT, YYREEE (reference sequence). The CDR3 length is 13 residues. The CDR3, as DNA: TGTGCCAGCAGTACGGACAGGGCCACTGAAGCTTTCTTT. Amino acids: CASSTDRATEAFF.

This sequence joins TRBV6-4 and TRBJ2-2, with 9 bases matching TRBD2. CDR1 and CDR2 from the germline V gene are MRHNA and SNTAGT. The CDR3 runs 15 residues. The V and J ends lost 5 bases and 0 bases, in that order; junction bases with no gene match: 1. As DNA, the CDR3 is TGTGCCAGCAGTCTAGCGGGACCGAACACCGGGGAGCTGTTTTTT. It is translated as CASSLAGPNTGELFF.

The chain recombines TRBV6-6 with TRBJ2-7; no reliable D call. Germline-derived CDR1 and CDR2 are MNHNY and SVGAGI (reference sequence). The V and J ends lost 0 bases and 6 bases respectively, with 12 bases between them. The CDR3 extends over 14 amino acids. CDR3 sequence reads: CASSYSKIWSEQYF. CDR3 DNA sequence: TGTGCCAGCAGTTACTCGAAGATATGGTCCGAGCAGTACTTC.

The chain couples TRBV28 to TRBJ1-5; 11 nucleotides align to TRBD1. V dropped 6 bases and J dropped 7; count of bases not matched to a gene: 8. The CDR3 consists of 15 residues. Germline V gene data show CDR1 as MDHEN and CDR2 as SYDVKM. CDR3 sequence: CASSWPGTGGQPQHF. The DNA of the CDR3 is TGTGCCAGCAGCTGGCCCGGGACAGGGGGACAGCCCCAGCATTTT.